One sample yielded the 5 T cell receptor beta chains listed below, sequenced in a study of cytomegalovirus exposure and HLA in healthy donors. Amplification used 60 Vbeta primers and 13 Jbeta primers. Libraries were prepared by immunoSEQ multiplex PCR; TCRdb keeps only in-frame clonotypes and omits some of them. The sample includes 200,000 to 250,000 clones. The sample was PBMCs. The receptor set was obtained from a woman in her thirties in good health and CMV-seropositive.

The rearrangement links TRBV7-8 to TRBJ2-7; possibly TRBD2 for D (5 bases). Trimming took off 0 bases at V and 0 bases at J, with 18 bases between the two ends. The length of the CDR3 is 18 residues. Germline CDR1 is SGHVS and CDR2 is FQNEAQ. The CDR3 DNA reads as TGTGCCAGCAGCTTAGCATTCAACCGCCGGAGGAGCTCCTACGAGCAGTACTTC. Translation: CASSLAFNRRRSSYEQYF.

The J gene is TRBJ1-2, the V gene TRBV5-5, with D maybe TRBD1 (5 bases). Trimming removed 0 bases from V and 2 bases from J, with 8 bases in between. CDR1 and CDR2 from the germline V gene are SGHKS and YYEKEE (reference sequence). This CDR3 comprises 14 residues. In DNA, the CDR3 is TGTGCCAGCAGCTTGGTTGGGGGGAACTATGGCTACACCTTC. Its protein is CASSLVGGNYGYTF.

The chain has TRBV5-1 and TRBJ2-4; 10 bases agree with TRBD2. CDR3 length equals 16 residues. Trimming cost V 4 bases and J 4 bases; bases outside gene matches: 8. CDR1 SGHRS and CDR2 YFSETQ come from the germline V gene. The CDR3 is CASSPTGTSDKNIQYF. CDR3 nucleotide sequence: TGCGCCAGCAGCCCAACCGGGACTAGCGATAAAAACATTCAGTACTTC. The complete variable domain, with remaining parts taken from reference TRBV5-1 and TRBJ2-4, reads KAGVTQTPRYLIKTRGQQVTLSCSPISGHRSVSWYQQTPGQGLQFLFEYFSETQRNKGNFPGRFSGRQFSNSRSEMNVSTLELGDSALYLCASSPTGTSDKNIQYFGAGTRLSVL.

DNA of the CDR3: TGTGCCAGCTCACCAGGGGTAGGGGACTATGGCTACACCTTC. Its translation: CASSPGVGDYGYTF. This rearrangement joins TRBV18 to TRBJ1-2; TRBD1 is a possible D gene (5 bases). There are 14 residues in the CDR3. In germline, CDR1 is KGHSH, CDR2 LQKENI. Trimming removed 2 bases at V and 3 bases at J, with 10 bases between.

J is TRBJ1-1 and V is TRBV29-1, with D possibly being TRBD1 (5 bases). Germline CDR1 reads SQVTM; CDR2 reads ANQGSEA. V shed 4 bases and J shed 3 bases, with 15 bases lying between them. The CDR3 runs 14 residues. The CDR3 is CSVVGLLGDTEAFF. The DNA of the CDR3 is TGCAGCGTTGTGGGACTTTTAGGGGACACTGAAGCTTTCTTT.